The 31 T cell receptor beta chains below come from one sample, sequenced in a study of post-analysis software for immune sequencing data. Their antigens are not known. General observations from the study: Roughly 5 TRBV segments occurring more often in patients than controls included TRBV5-6, TRBV5-1 and TRBV20-1.

Prepared libraries of TCR beta cDNA carried unique molecular identifiers. Each CDR3 protein gets one entry after TCRdb re-called the PCR reads with MiXCR. The sample carries almost 700,000 distinct CDR3 sequences, roughly three fifths recorded once. The sample taken for sequencing was blood. The receptor set was obtained from a girl aged 2 to 9 with multiple sclerosis.

In its sample, this clonotype was seen a few times. V usage is TRBV29-1 and J usage is TRBJ2-7, with a tentative D call TRBD1 (6 bases). Trimming shortened V by 7 bases and J by 9 bases, and 16 bases separated the two germline ends. Germline CDR1 reads SQVTM; CDR2 reads ANQGSEA. The CDR3 runs to 11 residues. The CDR3: CSATGSGGQYF. DNA of the CDR3: TGCAGCGCAACAGGGTCCGGAGGGCAGTACTTC.

V and J are TRBV7-3 and TRBJ2-1; D perhaps matches TRBD2 (6 bases). Between the trimmed V and J ends, which lost 3 bases and 8 bases, there was a span of 14 bases. The CDR3 is made up of 14 amino acids. The germline CDR1 and CDR2 sequences are SGHTA and FQGTGA. This CDR3 reads CASSLVGSPHEQFF. The CDR3 DNA reads as TGTGCCAGCAGCTTGGTCGGGAGTCCCCATGAGCAGTTCTTC.

The rearrangement links TRBV29-1 to TRBJ1-1; 9 bases map to TRBD1. Trimming cost V 7 bases and J 5 bases; bases outside gene matches: 8. The CDR3 has 13 amino acids. The germline V gene has CDR1 SQVTM and CDR2 ANQGSEA. The CDR3 is CSAVWTGETEAFF. CDR3 sequence (DNA): TGCAGCGCTGTGTGGACAGGGGAGACTGAAGCTTTCTTT.

The CDR3 nucleotides are TGCAGCGTCCAAACGCGGAACACTGAAGCTTTCTTT. Protein sequence: CSVQTRNTEAFF. V gene TRBV29-1 combines with J gene TRBJ1-1; the D is unclear. V lost 6 bases and J lost 1, with 9 bases in between. CDR1 and CDR2 (germline): SQVTM, ANQGSEA. This CDR3 has 12 amino acids.

The gene calls are TRBV7-2 and TRBJ2-7, with 9 positions matching TRBD2. Germline CDR1 is SGHTA and CDR2 is FQGNSA. The CDR3 is 15 amino acids. V was clipped by 1 base and J by 3 bases; unmatched bases: 4. For the CDR3, the DNA is TGTGCCAGCAGCTTAGGTCCTAGCGGGATCTACGAGCAGTACTTC. Its translation is CASSLGPSGIYEQYF.

The chain recombines TRBV12-3 or TRBV12-4 with TRBJ2-7; D remains unclear. The ends were cut back, 3 bases at V and 3 bases at J, with 9 bases in the middle. The CDR3 length is 13 residues. The CDR3 sequence is CASSLRPGYEQYF. The DNA for the CDR3 is TGTGCCAGCAGTTTGCGGCCTGGCTACGAGCAGTACTTC.

This chain joins TRBV4-1 and TRBJ1-1; unclear D gene. V lost 3 bases and J lost 3, with 8 bases in between. Germline CDR1 and CDR2: MGHRA and YSYEKL. This CDR3 has 13 residues. The CDR3 bases are TGCGCCAGCAGCCACCTCGACGACACTGAAGCTTTCTTT. Its translation is CASSHLDDTEAFF.

This clonotype was found a few times. This chain links TRBV7-2 with TRBJ2-1; D gene unclear. The CDR3 runs 16 residues. Per germline, CDR1 SGHTA and CDR2 FQGNSA. V gave up 3 bases and J gave up 6 bases, with 18 bases separating them. CDR3 amino acids: CASSLKRTVLGNEQFF. The CDR3 DNA reads TGTGCCAGCAGCTTGAAAAGGACCGTGCTGGGCAATGAGCAGTTCTTC.

V gene TRBV18 combines with J gene TRBJ2-7, with TRBD1 identical over 7 bases. The J call may be in error: the DNA end matches TRBJ2-5 better. CDR1 is KGHSH and CDR2 is LQKENI in the germline V gene. CDR3 length equals 15 residues. CDR3 loop: CASSPDRVHRETQYF. CDR3 coding DNA: TGTGCCAGCTCACCCGACAGGGTTCATAGGGAGACCCAGTACTTC.

This chain links TRBV29-1 with TRBJ2-3, with unresolved D. The CDR3 consists of 14 residues. The V end was cut by 7 bases, the J end by 0 bases, with 14 bases between. In germline, CDR1 is SQVTM, CDR2 ANQGSEA. The CDR3 here is CSGPEFWSTDTQYF. CDR3 bases: TGCAGCGGGCCGGAGTTCTGGAGCACAGATACGCAGTATTTT.

The table lists this clonotype with a few counts. The rearrangement joins TRBV4-1 to TRBJ2-7; D might be TRBD1 (6 bases). Germline lookup yields CDR1 MGHRA and CDR2 YSYEKL. Between the trimmed V and J ends, which lost 3 bases and 0 bases, there was a span of 12 bases. The CDR3 totals 15 residues. In DNA, the CDR3 is TGCGCCAGCAGCCACCTTGGGACAAGCTCCTACGAGCAGTACTTC. It specifies CASSHLGTSSYEQYF.

V and J are TRBV5-5 and TRBJ1-2, with 7 bases fitting TRBD1. The CDR3 has 16 residues. CDR1 SGHKS and CDR2 YYEKEE come from the germline V gene (reference sequence). With 0 bases clipped from V and 5 bases from J, the junction kept 10 bases outside the gene matches. For the CDR3, the DNA is TGTGCCAGCAGCTTGGCCCCGGGACAGCAGAGTTATGGCTACACCTTC. Translated, it gives CASSLAPGQQSYGYTF.

The table lists this clonotype with a few counts. The chain combines TRBV6-1 with TRBJ2-5; 7 bases line up with TRBD1. Germline V gene sequence: CDR1 MNHNS, CDR2 SASEGT. V lost 6 bases to trimming and J lost 4 bases; unmatched junction nucleotides: 8. The CDR3 has 14 amino acids. The CDR3 loop reads CASRPDRAGETQYF. The DNA of the CDR3 is TGTGCCAGCAGACCAGACAGGGCGGGAGAGACCCAGTACTTC.

This chain joins TRBV12-3 or TRBV12-4 and TRBJ2-5; unclear D gene. Trimming cost V 6 bases and J 2 bases, with 10 bases left between them. This CDR3 contains 13 residues. CDR3 DNA: TGTGCCAGCAGGCCTGAGAGGCAAGAGACCCAGTACTTC. Protein product: CASRPERQETQYF.

This rearrangement joins TRBV5-1 to TRBJ2-7; TRBD2 matches 9 bases. With 5 bases clipped from V and 1 base from J, the junction kept 13 bases outside the gene matches. This CDR3 is 17 amino acids long. Germline V gene sequence: CDR1 SGHRS, CDR2 YFSETQ. This CDR3 is CASRPPSGKASSYEQYF. In DNA, the CDR3 is TGCGCCAGCAGACCCCCTAGCGGGAAGGCCTCTTCCTACGAGCAGTACTTC.

The chain links TRBV7-6 to TRBJ2-5, with a possible D match to TRBD1 (5 bases). Trimming took off 2 bases at V and 5 bases at J, with 12 bases between the two ends. Germline CDR1 SGHVS, CDR2 FNYEAQ. The CDR3 length is 14 residues. This CDR3 reads CASSLMGPGETQYF. As DNA, the CDR3 is TGTGCCAGCAGCTTAATGGGGCCCGGGGAGACCCAGTACTTC.

The rearrangement joins TRBV12-3 or TRBV12-4 to TRBJ2-1; no clear D. The CDR3 extends over 16 amino acids. V shed 6 bases and J shed 0 bases, with 15 bases lying between them. CDR3 residues: CASSSPTDSSYNEQFF. Here the CDR3 DNA reads TGTGCCAGCAGCTCTCCAACGGATAGCTCCTACAATGAGCAGTTCTTC.

This chain connects TRBV12-3 or TRBV12-4 to TRBJ2-2; D is possibly TRBD2 (5 bases). The CDR3 runs to 17 residues. Trimming shortened V by 5 bases and J by 6 bases, and 22 bases separated the two germline ends. The CDR3 sequence is CASSPSFGGLTAGELFF. For the CDR3, the DNA is TGTGCCAGCAGTCCTAGCTTCGGAGGTCTCACCGCCGGGGAGCTGTTTTTT.

This chain connects TRBV5-1 to TRBJ2-1; 12 bases align to TRBD2. Germline-derived CDR1 and CDR2 are SGHRS and YFSETQ. J was trimmed by 7 bases and V by 0 bases; bases with no gene match: 20. The CDR3 contains 21 residues. In nucleotides, the CDR3 is TGCGCCAGCAGCTTGGAAGCTTTTGGCCTAGCGGGAGGGACAGCAGGGAATGAGCAGTTCTTC. Its protein is CASSLEAFGLAGGTAGNEQFF.

This clonotype was detected once. V and J are TRBV3-1 and TRBJ2-1; D is perhaps TRBD2 (5 bases). Germline values: CDR1 LGHDT, CDR2 YNNKEL (reference sequence). Trimming shortened V by 0 bases and J by 6 bases, and 12 bases separated the two germline ends. This CDR3 spans 15 amino acids. CDR3 loop: CASSQDQPSRNEQFF. The DNA for the CDR3 is TGTGCCAGCAGCCAAGATCAACCTAGCCGCAATGAGCAGTTCTTC.

This chain joins TRBV20-1 and TRBJ2-2; D unresolved. The germline CDR1 and CDR2 sequences are DFQATT and SNEGSKA (reference sequence). The CDR3 has 12 amino acids. Trimming took 8 bases from V and 4 from J, leaving 11 bases between them. This chain's CDR3 is CSIQLRTGELFF. The CDR3 region has the DNA TGCAGTATCCAACTCCGCACCGGGGAGCTGTTTTTT.

The V gene is TRBV5-6, the J gene TRBJ2-5; unclear D gene. Germline assignment: CDR1 SGHDT and CDR2 YYEEEE. V lost 0 bases, J lost 4 bases, and 7 bases lay in between. The CDR3 spans 13 residues. The CDR3 loop is CASSLGMRETQYF. For the CDR3, the DNA is TGTGCCAGCAGCTTGGGGATGCGAGAGACCCAGTACTTC.

The chain links TRBV6-2 or TRBV6-3 to TRBJ2-1; TRBD2 aligns across 8 bases. This CDR3 has 16 amino acids. CDR1 is MNHEY and CDR2 is SVGEGT in the germline V gene. Germline trimming cut 0 bases from V and 4 bases from J; bases unmatched to any gene: 5. The CDR3 coding sequence is TGTGCCAGCAGTTACTCGCGGGCTAGCGGGTACAATGAGCAGTTCTTC. Protein sequence: CASSYSRASGYNEQFF.

The genes are TRBV19 and TRBJ2-1; TRBD2 matches 7 bases. From germline, CDR1 is LNHDA and CDR2 SQIVND (reference sequence). Losses at the gene ends were 4 bases for V and 3 bases for J; bases not matched to a gene: 3. There are 14 residues in the CDR3. This CDR3 is CASSTSGNYNEQFF. The CDR3 DNA is TGTGCCAGTAGTACGAGCGGGAACTACAATGAGCAGTTCTTC.

This chain uses TRBV15 with TRBJ2-6; perhaps D is TRBD1 or TRBD2 (6 bases each). The germline V and J ends were trimmed by 0 bases and 9 bases, with 12 bases remaining between them. The germline V gene encodes CDR1 LNHNV and CDR2 YYDKDF (reference sequence). The CDR3 runs 15 residues. CDR3 in amino acids: CATSRDRRGGNVLTF. The DNA for the CDR3 is TGTGCCACCAGCAGAGATCGCAGGGGAGGCAACGTCCTGACTTTC.

This clonotype was observed a single time. V is TRBV20-1 and J is TRBJ2-5; TRBD2 aligns across 7 bases. The J call may be faulty, since TRBJ2-7 better matches the DNA end. The CDR3 length is 13 residues. Germline CDR1 is DFQATT and CDR2 is SNEGSKA (reference sequence). The CDR3 spells CSARMAGAYEQYF. Here the CDR3 DNA reads TGCAGTGCTAGAATGGCGGGGGCCTACGAGCAGTACTTC.

The chain uses TRBV7-3 and TRBJ2-1, with 7 bases lining up with TRBD2. The V gene end was trimmed by 5 bases and the J gene end by 7 bases; junction bases not matched to a gene: 8. Germline lookup yields CDR1 SGHTA and CDR2 FQGTGA. The CDR3 consists of 14 residues. The CDR3, as DNA: TGTGCCAGCAGCCTGGGGGGGGTGGGGAATGAGCAGTTCTTC. Its translation is CASSLGGVGNEQFF. Full variable domain (remainder filled in from reference TRBV7-3 and TRBJ2-1): GAGVSQTPSNKVTEKGKYVELRCDPISGHTALYWYRQSLGQGPEFLIYFQGTGAADDSGLPNDRFFAVRPEGSVSTLKIQRTERGDSAVYLCASSLGGVGNEQFFGPGTRLTVL.

The genes are TRBV4-1 and TRBJ2-1; D may be TRBD1 (5 bases). The V gene lost 1 base and the J gene lost 8 bases, with 18 bases spanning the gap. The CDR3 is 16 amino acids. Germline CDR1 MGHRA, CDR2 YSYEKL. CDR3 sequence: CASSQVGRRVSDEQFF. CDR3 nucleotide sequence: TGCGCCAGCAGCCAAGTTGGTCGCAGGGTAAGCGATGAGCAGTTCTTC.

This chain connects TRBV6-2 or TRBV6-3 to TRBJ1-2; TRBD1 matches at 7 bases. CDR1 and CDR2 (germline): MNHEY, SVGEGT. V lost 8 bases and J lost 4; bases outside the gene matches: 1. This CDR3 is 11 amino acids long. The CDR3 loop reads CASHRGYGYTF. CDR3 bases: TGTGCCAGCCACAGGGGCTATGGCTACACCTTC.

Worth noting for this clonotype: A much larger clonotype is one base distant, so this may be a read error. The chain uses TRBV5-1 and TRBJ2-1; 7 bases are shared with TRBD2. The end of the DNA fits TRBJ2-7 better, so the J call may be wrong. This CDR3 has 15 amino acids. CDR1 and CDR2 (germline): SGHRS, YFSETQ. CDR3 sequence reads: CASSFDGGTYNEQYF. CDR3 bases: TGCGCCAGCAGCTTCGACGGGGGGACCTACAATGAGCAGTACTTC.

The J gene is TRBJ2-5, the V gene TRBV20-1, with 7 positions matching TRBD1. The CDR3 is 15 residues long. V was clipped by 7 bases and J by 4 bases; unmatched bases: 15. Germline CDR1 reads DFQATT; CDR2 reads SNEGSKA (reference sequence). The CDR3 DNA reads as TGCAGTGGCGTAAGGACAGGTGATGTGGGAGAGACCCAGTACTTC. It specifies CSGVRTGDVGETQYF.